The rows below give T cell receptor beta chains drawn from one sample of a study of cytomegalovirus exposure and HLA in healthy donors. Produced via immunoSEQ multiplex PCR; TCRdb's table is partial and in-frame only. The table records 100,000 to 150,000 clones, roughly 70% of them present only once. Sequenced material: PBMCs. These TCRs come from a man aged 35 to 55 in good health and CMV-seropositive. Both conserved end residues are part of each CDR3. The order of the fields is clone size, J gene, D gene, V gene, CDR3 DNA, CDR3 protein. A D gene is named only where the DNA matches it firmly. Some rows mark clone size as missing; the rest say once, few, many or name a class of expanded clone.

abundance: .
j_gene: TRBJ1-2
d_gene: .
v_gene: TRBV10-3
CDR3nt: TGTGCCATCAGTGAGGAAACATTAAGCTACACCTTC
CDR3aa: CAISEETLSYTF

abundance: once
j_gene: TRBJ1-1
d_gene: .
v_gene: TRBV6-5
CDR3nt: TGTGCCAGCAGGTCCAGGGGAACACTGGAAGCTTTCTTT
CDR3aa: CASRSRGTLEAFF

abundance: .
j_gene: TRBJ1-4
d_gene: .
v_gene: TRBV6-5
CDR3nt: TGTGCCAGCAGTTACTCCGGACAGCGGAGTATGGTGTTTTTT
CDR3aa: CASSYSGQRSMVFF

abundance: .
j_gene: TRBJ2-4
d_gene: TRBD2
v_gene: TRBV7-2
CDR3nt: TGTGCCAGCAGCTCAATGACTAGCGGGAAAAACATTCAGTACTTC
CDR3aa: CASSSMTSGKNIQYF

abundance: .
j_gene: TRBJ1-1
d_gene: .
v_gene: TRBV9
CDR3nt: TGTGCCAGCAGCGTAGGGGCAGGGAGGGTGAACACTGAAGCTTTCTTT
CDR3aa: CASSVGAGRVNTEAFF

abundance: .
j_gene: TRBJ1-5
d_gene: TRBD1
v_gene: TRBV7-9
CDR3nt: TGTGCCAGCAGCTTAGCGACAGGGAATCAGCCCCAGCATTTT
CDR3aa: CASSLATGNQPQHF

abundance: .
j_gene: TRBJ1-5
d_gene: .
v_gene: TRBV7-6
CDR3nt: TGTGCCAGCAGCTTCTCTGACGGGGCCCAGCATTTT
CDR3aa: CASSFSDGAQHF

abundance: few
j_gene: TRBJ2-1
d_gene: TRBD1
v_gene: TRBV7-2
CDR3nt: TGTGCCAGCAGTTCACAGGGGAATGAGCAGTTCTTC
CDR3aa: CASSSQGNEQFF

abundance: .
j_gene: TRBJ2-5
d_gene: .
v_gene: TRBV7-9
CDR3nt: TGTGCCAGCAGCTCACTCGGGGAGACCCAGTACTTC
CDR3aa: CASSSLGETQYF

abundance: .
j_gene: TRBJ2-3
d_gene: .
v_gene: TRBV7-9
CDR3nt: TGTGCCAGCAGCGTCGGGGGCACAGATACGCAGTATTTT
CDR3aa: CASSVGGTDTQYF

abundance: .
j_gene: TRBJ1-6
d_gene: TRBD1
v_gene: TRBV6-1
CDR3nt: TGTGCCAGCACCATGGGACAGGGGAGCAATTCACCCCTCCACTTT
CDR3aa: CASTMGQGSNSPLHF

abundance: .
j_gene: TRBJ2-7
d_gene: TRBD1
v_gene: TRBV5-4
CDR3nt: TGTGCCAGCAGCCGGGACAGGGGAGGACACGAGCAGTACTTC
CDR3aa: CASSRDRGGHEQYF

abundance: .
j_gene: TRBJ2-1
d_gene: TRBD2
v_gene: TRBV29-1
CDR3nt: TGCAGCCAATCGGGGGGAAGCTACAATGAGCAGTTCTTC
CDR3aa: CSQSGGSYNEQFF

abundance: .
j_gene: TRBJ2-1
d_gene: .
v_gene: TRBV5-7
CDR3nt: TGTGCCAGCAGCTTGTTTTTAGCACGCAGAGTGAGTGAGCAGTTCTTC
CDR3aa: CASSLFLARRVSEQFF

abundance: few
j_gene: TRBJ1-1
d_gene: TRBD1
v_gene: TRBV30
CDR3nt: TGTGCCTGGAGTCCTCGATGGACAGGGAACACTGAAGCTTTCTTT
CDR3aa: CAWSPRWTGNTEAFF

abundance: .
j_gene: TRBJ2-3
d_gene: TRBD2
v_gene: TRBV6-4
CDR3nt: TGTGCCAGCAGCGAGACAGGACTCGGACTAGCGGGAGCAGATACGCAGTATTTT
CDR3aa: CASSETGLGLAGADTQYF

abundance: .
j_gene: TRBJ2-7
d_gene: .
v_gene: TRBV30
CDR3nt: TGTGCCTGGGCCCCCGGGGAGGACGAGCAGTACTTC
CDR3aa: CAWAPGEDEQYF

abundance: few
j_gene: TRBJ2-4
d_gene: TRBD2
v_gene: TRBV6-5
CDR3nt: TGTGCCAGCACTTGGGGGAGGGGTCAGGAAAACATTCAGTACTTC
CDR3aa: CASTWGRGQENIQYF

abundance: once
j_gene: TRBJ2-2
d_gene: .
v_gene: TRBV5-6
CDR3nt: TGTGCCAGCAGCTTGGGCCAACAGGGTCCTAACACCGGGGAGCTGTTTTTT
CDR3aa: CASSLGQQGPNTGELFF

abundance: .
j_gene: TRBJ1-5
d_gene: .
v_gene: TRBV15
CDR3nt: TGTGCCACCAGCAGAGATGGGAGCGGGCATCAGCCCCAGCATTTT
CDR3aa: CATSRDGSGHQPQHF

abundance: .
j_gene: TRBJ2-1
d_gene: TRBD2
v_gene: TRBV10-3
CDR3nt: TGTGCCGCTCGCGGGGGACCAGGGAGAGACGACAATGAGCAGTTCTTC
CDR3aa: CAARGGPGRDDNEQFF